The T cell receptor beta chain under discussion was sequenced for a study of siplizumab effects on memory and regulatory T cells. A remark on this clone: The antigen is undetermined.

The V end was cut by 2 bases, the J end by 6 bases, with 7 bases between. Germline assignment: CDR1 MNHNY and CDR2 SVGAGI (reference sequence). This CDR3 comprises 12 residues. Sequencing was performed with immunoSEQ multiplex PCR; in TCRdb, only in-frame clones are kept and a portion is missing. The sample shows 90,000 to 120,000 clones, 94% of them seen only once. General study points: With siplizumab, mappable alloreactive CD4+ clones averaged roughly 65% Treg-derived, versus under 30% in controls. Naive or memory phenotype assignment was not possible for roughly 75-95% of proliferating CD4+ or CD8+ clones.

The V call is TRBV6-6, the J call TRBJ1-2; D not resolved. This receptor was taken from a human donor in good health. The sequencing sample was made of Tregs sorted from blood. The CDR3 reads CASSYTGNGYTF. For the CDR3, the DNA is TGTGCCAGCAGTTACACCGGGAATGGCTACACCTTC.